These 4 T cell receptor beta chains were sequenced from one sample in a study of cytomegalovirus exposure and HLA in healthy donors. Vbeta (60) and Jbeta (13) primers were used in the PCR. Only in-frame clones appear in the TCRdb table, and some are missing; sequencing was by immunoSEQ multiplex PCR. The data contain about 200,000 clones, around 77% of them seen just once; the ten biggest clones take up roughly 2%. The sample comprised PBMCs. Every receptor here comes from a man in his thirties or forties in good health and CMV-seronegative.

This clone was seen only a few times. The J gene is TRBJ1-1, the V gene TRBV5-6, with 10 bases aligning to TRBD1. The CDR3 has 13 amino acids. CDR1 is SGHDT and CDR2 is YYEEEE in the germline V gene. The ends lost 3 bases at V and 10 bases at J; junction bases unmatched: 6. CDR3 nucleotides: TGTGCCAGCAGCTGGGGGACAGGGGTCGGAGCTTTCTTT. Translating gives CASSWGTGVGAFF. Full variable domain (outside the CDR3, taken from reference TRBV5-6 and TRBJ1-1): DAGVTQSPTHLIKTRGQQVTLRCSPKSGHDTVSWYQQALGQGPQFIFQYYEEEERQRGNFPDRFSGHQFPNYSSELNVNALLLGDSALYLCASSWGTGVGAFFGQGTRLTVV.

The J gene is TRBJ2-7, the V gene TRBV7-6; TRBD1 aligns across 9 bases. The CDR3 has 17 residues. Germline-derived CDR1 and CDR2 are SGHVS and FNYEAQ. V lost 1 base to trimming and J lost 2 bases; unmatched junction nucleotides: 9. The CDR3 DNA reads as TGTGCCAGCAGCTTAGTGTCCACAGGGGGCGCGGCCTACGAGCAGTACTTC. Translated, it gives CASSLVSTGGAAYEQYF.

The rearrangement uses TRBV7-8 and TRBJ2-6; the D gene is possibly TRBD1 (6 bases). V lost 7 bases and J lost 4, with 17 bases in between. Germline assignment: CDR1 SGHVS and CDR2 FQNEAQ. The CDR3 extends over 16 amino acids. The CDR3 is CASISRGGSGANVLTF. The CDR3 nucleotides are TGTGCCAGCATCTCCCGAGGGGGATCCGGGGCCAACGTCCTGACTTTC.

This chain joins TRBV5-6 and TRBJ2-3; the match to TRBD2 covers 7 bases. Unmatched junction bases numbered 9, after V lost 7 bases and J lost 10 bases. Per germline, CDR1 SGHDT and CDR2 YYEEEE. This CDR3 contains 12 residues. The CDR3: CASQKDRGAQYF. CDR3 DNA sequence: TGTGCCAGCCAAAAAGACCGGGGGGCGCAGTATTTT.